Listed below are T cell receptor beta chains from one sample, sequenced in a study of blood T cell repertoires in COVID-19. Method: immunoSEQ multiplex PCR; TCRdb's copy keeps in-frame clones and lacks some. Of approximately 200,000 clones listed, less than 90% are singletons. Material: peripheral blood. The receptors shown here come from a woman of 80 years or more with COVID-19, enrolled during active disease. The CDR3 runs from the conserved cysteine through the conserved F or W. Each record gives: J gene, V gene, CDR3 protein.

TRBJ1-2 TRBV19 CASSVETVNYGYTF
TRBJ2-5 TRBV6-5 CASTFTGLAEETQYF
TRBJ2-1 TRBV7-9 CASSRDLPGGAYNEQFF
TRBJ2-7 TRBV11-2 CASSLSRTYEQYF
TRBJ2-3 TRBV2 CASSDYRQSSTDTQYF
TRBJ1-2 TRBV28 CAIDSVQANYGYTF
TRBJ1-5 TRBV9 CASSVDPGQPQHF
TRBJ2-2 TRBV9 CASSGGLGNTGELFF
TRBJ1-3 TRBV11-2 CASSLGQGRFAGNTIYF
TRBJ1-2 TRBV3-1/TRBV3-2 CASSSLRGGYTF
TRBJ2-2 TRBV18 CASSPSQSGVAGELFF
TRBJ2-5 TRBV7-5 CVRREAGPYLETQYF
TRBJ1-2 TRBV10-3 CAIRPTGDHGYTF
TRBJ2-3 TRBV5-1 CASSFGGGAEDTQYF
TRBJ2-5 TRBV6-1 CASSEGRETQYF
TRBJ2-2 TRBV3-1/TRBV3-2 CASSRDLVNTGELFF
TRBJ1-1 TRBV6-5 CASLNTENTEAFF
TRBJ2-2 TRBV5-1 CASSLVATGELFF
TRBJ1-5 TRBV5-5 CASSSEGNRGQPQHF
TRBJ2-2 TRBV5-1 CASSAVPGEPNTGELFF
TRBJ2-5 TRBV2 CASSQSPGQARDF
TRBJ2-6 TRBV9 CASSAVSSGANVLTF
TRBJ2-2 TRBV7-2 CASSLASVGELFF
TRBJ2-1 TRBV2 CASRRGTSGPYNEQFF
TRBJ1-1 TRBV28 CASSETGRNTEAFF
TRBJ1-2 TRBV7-2 CASSPGTGGYGYTF
TRBJ1-5 TRBV2 CASRTSGQGSQPQHF
TRBJ2-3 TRBV3-1/TRBV3-2 CASRGQGTDTQYF
TRBJ1-2 TRBV4-1 CASSQSLQGNYGYTF
TRBJ1-6 TRBV4-3 CASKETGVGISPLHF
TRBJ1-1 TRBV5-1 CASSLVTANTEAFF
TRBJ1-2 TRBV2 CASSEAAGQGYGYTF
TRBJ2-7 TRBV6-5 CASSSGQGDYEQYF
TRBJ1-2 TRBV28 CASSTTGGLLGYTF
TRBJ1-4 TRBV3-1/TRBV3-2 CASSPTGGSSTNEKLFF
TRBJ1-3 TRBV5-1 CASSLGTGTSISGNTIYF
TRBJ1-4 TRBV18 CASSPQGAGEKLFF
TRBJ2-2 TRBV2 CASSASIAGELFF
TRBJ1-3 TRBV2 CASRQSGNTIYF
TRBJ2-7 TRBV6-5 CASSYSTGGFSYEQYF
TRBJ2-7 TRBV6-6 CASSYSTGTTEQYF
TRBJ1-5 TRBV27 CASSDRAQGQPQHF
TRBJ2-1 TRBV18 CASSPPDNPYNEQFF
TRBJ2-2 TRBV11-2 CASSSLAGVQNAGELFF
TRBJ1-1 TRBV30 CASSLSNALEAFF
TRBJ1-4 TRBV6-1 CASSEAGTGRKLFF
TRBJ2-6 TRBV2 CASSPTPDRGAGANVLTF
TRBJ1-1 TRBV6-5 CASSPPGIVNTEAFF